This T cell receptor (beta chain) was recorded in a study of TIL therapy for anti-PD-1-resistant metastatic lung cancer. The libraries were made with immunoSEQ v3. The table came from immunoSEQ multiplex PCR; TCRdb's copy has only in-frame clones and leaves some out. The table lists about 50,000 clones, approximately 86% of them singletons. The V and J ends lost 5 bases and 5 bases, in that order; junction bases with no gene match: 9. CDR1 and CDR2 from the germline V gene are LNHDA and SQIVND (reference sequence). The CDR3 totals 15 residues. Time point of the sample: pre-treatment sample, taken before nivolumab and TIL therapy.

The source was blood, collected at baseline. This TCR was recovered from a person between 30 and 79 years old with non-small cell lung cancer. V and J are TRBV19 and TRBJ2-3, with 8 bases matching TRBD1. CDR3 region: CASSPEQGAGDTQYF. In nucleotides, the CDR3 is TGTGCCAGTAGTCCAGAGCAGGGGGCGGGAGATACGCAGTATTTT.